This is a list of T cell receptor beta chains from one sample in a study of cytomegalovirus exposure and HLA in healthy donors. Only in-frame clones appear in the TCRdb table, and some are missing; sequencing was by immunoSEQ multiplex PCR. The sample holds about 180,000 clones, around 85% seen once. Input material: PBMCs. These TCRs come from a man aged 18 to 29 in good health and CMV-seropositive. Each CDR3 is given with its conserved first and last residue. The D gene is left open where the match is weak. Only some rows state a clone size, as once, few, many or a class for expanded clones.

CDR3 length	J gene	clone size	D gene	V gene	CDR3 protein	CDR3 DNA
14	TRBJ1-3	-	TRBD1	TRBV28	CASRPGQGRNTIYF	TGTGCCAGCAGACCGGGACAGGGCCGAAACACCATATATTTT
16	TRBJ2-5	-	TRBD1	TRBV29-1	CSVRMDRGTNKETQYF	TGCAGCGTTCGAATGGACAGGGGTACTAACAAAGAGACCCAGTACTTC
17	TRBJ2-1	-	TRBD2	TRBV19	CATGRLAGGSSYNEQFF	TGTGCCACCGGGAGACTAGCGGGAGGATCCTCCTACAATGAGCAGTTCTTC
15	TRBJ1-2	-	TRBD1	TRBV2	CASSENTGANYGYTF	TGTGCCAGCAGCGAAAATACAGGGGCTAACTATGGCTACACCTTC
13	TRBJ1-1	-	TRBD1	TRBV29-1	CSVMTGPNTEAFF	TGCAGCGTGATGACAGGGCCGAACACTGAAGCTTTCTTT
13	TRBJ1-1	-	-	TRBV11-1	CASSLRRDTEAFF	TGTGCCAGCAGCCTTCGGAGAGATACTGAAGCTTTCTTT
14	TRBJ2-3	-	TRBD1	TRBV7-3	CASSRTGGTDTQYF	TGTGCCAGCAGCAGGACAGGGGGTACAGATACGCAGTATTTT
14	TRBJ1-3	-	-	TRBV30	CAWRLPGGGNTIYF	TGTGCCTGGAGACTTCCGGGAGGTGGAAACACCATATATTTT
14	TRBJ2-7	-	TRBD2	TRBV27	CASSLTSGSYEQYF	TGTGCCAGCAGTCTCACTAGCGGCTCCTACGAGCAGTACTTC
16	TRBJ2-7	-	TRBD2	TRBV27	CASSLSRGVPSYEQYF	TGTGCCAGCAGTTTATCTCGGGGGGTGCCCTCCTACGAGCAGTACTTC
13	TRBJ1-1	-	-	TRBV6-5	CASSYDSGTEAFF	TGTGCCAGCAGTTACGATTCGGGCACTGAAGCTTTCTTT
16	TRBJ2-1	few	TRBD2	TRBV5-4	CASSSGGSGGYNEQFF	TGTGCCAGCAGCTCTGGTGGCAGCGGGGGATACAATGAGCAGTTCTTC
15	TRBJ2-7	-	TRBD1	TRBV6-1	CASSGGDRGFYEQYF	TGTGCCAGCAGTGGCGGGGACAGGGGTTTCTACGAGCAGTACTTC
14	TRBJ1-5	-	-	TRBV2	CASSETTWLQPQHF	TGTGCCAGCAGTGAAACCACGTGGCTTCAGCCCCAGCATTTT
16	TRBJ2-5	-	TRBD1	TRBV11-1	CASSLGDRALQETQYF	TGTGCCAGCAGCTTAGGGGACAGGGCGCTTCAAGAGACCCAGTACTTC
14	TRBJ2-3	-	TRBD2	TRBV19	CASRLAGGTDTQYF	TGTGCCAGTAGACTAGCGGGGGGCACAGATACGCAGTATTTT
15	TRBJ1-5	-	-	TRBV19	CASSMLGVSNQPQHF	TGTGCCAGTAGTATGTTGGGCGTTAGCAATCAGCCCCAGCATTTT